This T cell receptor (beta chain) was obtained from a study of pediatric ulcerative colitis. Study results and caveats: Rectal repertoires separated controls, mild-moderate and acute severe colitis. A couple of rectal clonotypes were found only in ulcerative colitis patients, all of them. Total lymphocyte DNA, not sorted subsets, was the template. Blood-derived T cells may be present in rectal pinch biopsies.

The germline V gene has CDR1 LNHDA and CDR2 SQIVND (reference sequence). The CDR3 contains 15 residues. V lost 7 bases to trimming and J lost 0 bases; unmatched junction nucleotides: 6. The rectum was sampled with one to two pinch biopsies at colonoscopy. On this clone itself: Its antigen remains unidentified.

TCRdb's copy holds only in-frame clones and misses some; the assay was immunoSEQ multiplex PCR. The sample lists approximately 40,000 clones, about three quarters occurring once. The material sequenced was gut tissue. The receptor was isolated from a boy between 10 and 17 years old with moderate ulcerative colitis. This chain uses TRBV19 with TRBJ1-3, with 7 bases matching TRBD1. The CDR3 DNA reads as TGTGCCAGTACTATTGACAGGGTCTCTGGAAACACCATATATTTT. Amino acid sequence: CASTIDRVSGNTIYF.